The rows below give T cell receptor beta chains drawn from one sample of a study of OX40 agonist ivuxolimab in advanced cancers. TCRdb keeps only in-frame clones here, not all; method: immunoSEQ multiplex PCR. The table has 67,000 or so clones, approximately 86% seen once. The sequencing here drew on CD4+ or CD8+ T cells sorted from blood, taken in a trial of the OX40 agonist ivuxolimab. The receptors here all came from an adult with an advanced solid tumor such as melanoma, head and neck, liver or kidney cancer. Both conserved end residues are part of each CDR3. The D gene is left open where the match is weak. Clone size is shown for a subset of rows, as once, few, many or a class of expanded clone.

TRBD2,TRBV7-7,TRBJ2-5,NA,CASSLRPGGETQYF,TGTGCTAGCAGCCTCCGTCCGGGAGGAGAGACCCAGTACTTC
NA,TRBV10-3,TRBJ2-7,NA,CAISDGSHLGDYEQYF,TGTGCCATCAGTGATGGGTCCCATTTGGGCGACTACGAGCAGTACTTC
NA,TRBV6-5,TRBJ1-1,NA,CASSYSENTEAFF,TGTGCCAGCAGTTACTCGGAGAACACTGAAGCTTTCTTT
TRBD2,TRBV10-3,TRBJ2-3,NA,CAISRRREIGDTQYF,TGTGCCATCAGTCGAAGGCGGGAGATCGGAGATACGCAGTATTTT
TRBD1,TRBV6-5,TRBJ1-2,NA,CASRDRGGYGYTF,TGTGCCAGCAGGGACAGGGGTGGCTATGGCTACACCTTC
TRBD2,TRBV4-1,TRBJ2-3,NA,CASSQGPGLAGGYFTDTQYF,TGCGCCAGCAGCCAAGGTCCGGGACTAGCGGGAGGCTACTTCACAGATACGCAGTATTTT
NA,TRBV6-1,TRBJ2-3,NA,CASSDLAGTTDTQYF,TGTGCCAGCAGTGATCTGGCAGGGACCACAGATACGCAGTATTTT
NA,TRBV19,TRBJ2-2,few,CASSINYGQGGTGELFF,TGTGCCAGTAGTATAAACTACGGACAGGGAGGGACCGGGGAGCTGTTTTTT
NA,TRBV28,TRBJ1-4,NA,CASSIEGLEEKLFF,TGTGCCAGCAGCATCGAGGGGTTGGAGGAAAAACTGTTTTTT
TRBD1,TRBV18,TRBJ1-3,NA,CASSPGTGAGNTIYF,TGTGCCAGCTCACCCGGGACAGGGGCTGGAAACACCATATATTTT
NA,TRBV30,TRBJ2-1,once,CAWSTPGDKQFF,TGTGCCTGGAGCACTCCGGGAGATAAGCAGTTCTTC
NA,TRBV6-5,TRBJ1-2,NA,CASSYSKAGYGYTF,TGTGCCAGCAGTTACTCGAAGGCAGGCTATGGCTACACCTTC
NA,TRBV7-2,TRBJ2-2,NA,CASSTYRYTGELFF,TGTGCCAGCAGCACTTACAGATACACCGGGGAGCTGTTTTTT
NA,TRBV11-2,TRBJ2-2,NA,CASSLAPGGGWTGELFF,TGTGCCAGCAGCTTAGCCCCAGGGGGAGGATGGACCGGGGAGCTGTTTTTT
TRBD1,TRBV13,TRBJ1-6,NA,CASSSDRVQGSPLHF,TGTGCCAGCAGCTCGGACAGGGTGCAAGGATCACCCCTCCACTTT
TRBD1,TRBV28,TRBJ2-2,NA,CASSPPGQGGGELFF,TGTGCCAGCAGTCCACCGGGACAGGGGGGCGGGGAGCTGTTTTTT
TRBD2,TRBV11-3,TRBJ2-1,few,CASSSVSSGQYNEQFF,TGTGCCAGCAGTTCCGTTTCTAGCGGCCAATACAATGAGCAGTTCTTC
NA,TRBV6-1,TRBJ2-6,NA,CASSEGTGGANVLTF,TGTGCCAGCAGTGAAGGGACCGGCGGGGCCAACGTCCTGACTTTC
NA,TRBV7-2,TRBJ2-5,NA,CASSPRPTISRVETQYF,TGTGCCAGCAGCCCGAGACCGACGATCTCCCGAGTAGAGACCCAGTACTTC
NA,TRBV30,TRBJ2-2,NA,CAWSRLANTGELFF,TGTGCCTGGAGTAGGCTAGCGAACACCGGGGAGCTGTTTTTT
NA,TRBV6-5,TRBJ2-7,NA,CASGLAADYEQYF,TGTGCCAGCGGGCTAGCCGCCGATTACGAGCAGTACTTC
TRBD2,TRBV5-6,TRBJ2-7,NA,CASSWNLAEYEQYF,TGTGCCAGCAGCTGGAACCTAGCGGAGTACGAGCAGTACTTC
NA,TRBV7-9,TRBJ1-3,NA,CASRAQGNTIYF,TGTGCCAGCAGAGCACAGGGAAACACCATATATTTT
NA,TRBV5-1,TRBJ1-1,NA,CASSLGPGPRAEAFF,TGCGCCAGCAGCTTGGGGCCGGGCCCCCGGGCTGAAGCTTTCTTT
NA,TRBV5-1,TRBJ2-2,NA,CASTRSVGTGELFF,TGCGCCAGCACCAGGTCGGTCGGCACCGGGGAGCTGTTTTTT
NA,TRBV7-9,TRBJ2-1,once,CASRPPGGEEQFF,TGTGCCAGCAGACCCCCCGGGGGTGAAGAGCAGTTCTTC
NA,TRBV28,TRBJ1-5,NA,CASSLPGTDSNQPQHF,TGTGCCAGCAGTTTACCAGGGACGGATAGCAATCAGCCCCAGCATTTT
NA,TRBV20-1,TRBJ2-3,NA,CSAPRGGTQYF,TGCAGTGCCCCCCGCGGGGGCACGCAGTATTTT
TRBD1,TRBV5-1,TRBJ2-5,once,CASSPRTGEETQYF,TGCGCCAGCAGCCCCCGGACAGGGGAGGAGACCCAGTACTTC
NA,TRBV7-3,TRBJ1-2,NA,CASSALAGGYGYTF,TGTGCCAGCAGCGCCCTGGCTGGGGGCTATGGCTACACCTTC
NA,TRBV4-1,TRBJ1-4,NA,CASSQEPVRQGEKLFF,TGCGCCAGCAGCCAAGAACCCGTGAGACAAGGAGAAAAACTGTTTTTT
NA,TRBV29-1,TRBJ2-1,NA,CSVSRGEQFF,TGCAGCGTGTCCAGGGGTGAGCAGTTCTTC
NA,TRBV6-5,TRBJ2-1,NA,CASSYWSRGIGGEQFF,TGTGCCAGCAGTTACTGGTCCAGGGGAATAGGAGGCGAGCAGTTCTTC
NA,TRBV9,TRBJ1-1,once,CASSVDGGDTEAFF,TGTGCCAGCAGCGTAGATGGGGGGGACACTGAAGCTTTCTTT
TRBD2,TRBV4-3,TRBJ2-1,NA,CASSQDSGRDNEQFF,TGCGCCAGCAGCCAAGATAGCGGGAGGGATAATGAGCAGTTCTTC
NA,TRBV27,TRBJ1-6,NA,CASSLAKNSPLHF,TGTGCCAGCAGTTTAGCCAAAAATTCACCCCTCCACTTT
NA,TRBV19,TRBJ2-5,NA,CASSISLRGQETQYF,TGTGCCAGTAGTATTTCGCTCAGGGGACAAGAGACCCAGTACTTC
TRBD2,TRBV28,TRBJ2-7,NA,CASSKGGFSYEQYF,TGTGCCAGCAGTAAGGGAGGGTTCTCCTACGAGCAGTACTTC
TRBD2,TRBV5-8,TRBJ2-7,NA,CASSPGTSGSRVVYEQYF,TGTGCCAGCAGCCCCGGGACTAGCGGATCACGGGTGGTCTACGAGCAGTACTTC
TRBD1,TRBV19,TRBJ1-1,few,CASGQGHGTEAFF,TGTGCCAGTGGACAGGGGCACGGCACTGAAGCTTTCTTT